What follows are 32 T cell receptor beta chains derived from one specimen sequenced in a study of response to subunit inactivated influenza vaccine (dated by TCRdb to 2016 to 2019). Library construction relied on RT-PCR. The instrument was an Illumina HiSeq 2500. In TCRdb, the public reads were trimmed at Q25 with fastp and aligned with MiXCR, with productive beta chains retained. Every distinct CDR3 protein forms one entry, paired with its most common genes and DNA. A total of 750,000 to 850,000 distinct CDR3 sequences appear in this sample, approximately 17% of them only once. Approximately 11% of the sample lies in the top ten. This material consisted of PBMCs from blood, taken 5 to 6 days after vaccination. The receptors originated from a middle-aged man who received an inactivated influenza vaccine. Donor details come from another sample of the same person, matched by shared clones.

In this sample, this clonotype turned up a few times. The V call is TRBV24-1, the J call TRBJ1-2; the D is unclear. V lost 4 bases, J lost 6 bases, and 14 bases lay in between. Germline V gene sequence: CDR1 KGHDR, CDR2 SFDVKD. The CDR3 is 14 residues long. The CDR3 reads CATSDSTPGHGYTF. Written as DNA, the CDR3 is TGTGCCACCAGTGACTCCACCCCAGGACATGGCTACACCTTC.

This clonotype was seen more than once but under ten times. This chain uses TRBV12-3 or TRBV12-4 with TRBJ1-1; no clear D gene. The CDR3 length is 14 residues. V was pared by 1 base and J by 5 bases, with 11 bases between. CDR3: CASSLGGGVTEAFF. The CDR3 DNA is TGTGCCAGCAGTTTAGGAGGTGGCGTGACTGAAGCTTTCTTT.

The chain links TRBV12-3 or TRBV12-4 to TRBJ2-7; the D gene is possibly TRBD1 (5 bases). The V end lost 2 bases, the J end lost 4 bases, and 15 bases lay between the germline ends. There are 15 residues in the CDR3. This CDR3 is CASSLFWQGGYEQYF. Written as DNA, the CDR3 is TGTGCCAGCAGTTTATTCTGGCAGGGTGGTTACGAGCAGTACTTC.

The chain employs TRBV20-1 and TRBJ2-5; TRBD1 might be the D (5 bases). The CDR3 is made up of 13 amino acids. Trimming cost V 7 bases and J 2 bases, with 14 bases left between them. Germline V gene lookup returns CDR1 DFQATT and CDR2 SNEGSKA (reference sequence). The CDR3 DNA is TGCAGTGTCCCAGCCTCAGGGCAAGAGACCCAGTACTTC. Its translation is CSVPASGQETQYF.

This clonotype was counted only a few times. This chain joins TRBV13 and TRBJ1-2, with TRBD1 identical over 8 bases. V lost 5 bases and J lost 5; bases outside the gene matches: 10. The germline V gene has CDR1 PRHDT and CDR2 FYEKMQ (reference sequence). The CDR3 contains 15 residues. CDR3 loop: CASSVSDREGYGYTF. The CDR3 nucleotides are TGTGCCAGCAGCGTCTCGGACAGGGAGGGATATGGCTACACCTTC.

In its sample, this clonotype was seen a few times. This chain connects TRBV7-9 to TRBJ2-2, with no clear D. The length of the CDR3 is 9 residues. Germline CDR1 and CDR2: SEHNR and FQNEAQ (reference sequence). The CDR3 nucleotides are TGTGCAGTCACCGGGGAGCTGTTTTTT. Its protein is CAVTGELFF.

The chain carries TRBV6-2 or TRBV6-3 and TRBJ2-7, with TRBD2 matching over 10 bases. Germline assignment: CDR1 MNHEY and CDR2 SVGEGT. Trimming removed 4 bases from V and 5 bases from J; junction bases left unmatched: 2. The CDR3 is 13 residues long. The CDR3 nucleotides read TGTGCCAGCAGTTCGGGACTAGCGAACGAGCAGTACTTC. Translated: CASSSGLANEQYF.

The CDR3 nucleotides are TGTGCCACCAGTGGAAGGGGGGGAATCAATGAGCAGTTCTTC. This encodes CATSGRGGINEQFF. This sequence joins TRBV24-1 and TRBJ2-1; the D gene is possibly TRBD2 (7 bases). Germline V gene data show CDR1 as KGHDR and CDR2 as SFDVKD. The CDR3 is made up of 14 amino acids. V shed 5 bases and J shed 6 bases, with 13 bases lying between them.

V usage is TRBV18 and J usage is TRBJ2-7, with 12 bases aligning to TRBD1. The trim removed 5 bases at V and 6 bases at J, leaving 5 bases unmatched. The CDR3 is made up of 14 amino acids. From germline, CDR1 is KGHSH and CDR2 LQKENI. CDR3 amino acids: CASSSGTGGVEQYF. The CDR3 DNA reads TGTGCCAGCTCATCCGGGACAGGGGGCGTCGAGCAGTACTTC.

The chain carries TRBV12-3 or TRBV12-4 and TRBJ2-1; the D gene is possibly TRBD2 (5 bases). The CDR3 runs 17 residues. V was clipped by 2 bases and J by 5 bases, with 19 bases between them. This chain's CDR3 is CASSLPTRGPSHNEQFF. As DNA, the CDR3 is TGTGCCAGCAGTTTACCCACTAGAGGGCCTTCTCACAATGAGCAGTTCTTC.

This clonotype was counted only a few times. This chain links TRBV20-1 with TRBJ1-2, with unresolved D. The CDR3 covers 14 residues. In germline, CDR1 is DFQATT, CDR2 SNEGSKA (reference sequence). V was trimmed by 0 bases and J by 3 bases, leaving 11 bases between them. CDR3 coding DNA: TGCAGTGCTAGAGATCTGGCCAGCTACTATGGCTACACCTTC. It is translated as CSARDLASYYGYTF.

This clonotype was seen a few times. V and J are TRBV4-3 and TRBJ1-2; the D gene is possibly TRBD1 (5 bases). Germline lookup yields CDR1 LGHNA and CDR2 YSLEER. The CDR3 covers 15 residues. Trimming removed 1 base from V and 4 bases from J, with 13 bases in between. CDR3 nucleotides: TGCGCCAGCAGCCAAGGCGGAGAGGGGACCTATGGCTACACCTTC. As protein: CASSQGGEGTYGYTF.

This clonotype was counted only a few times. This rearrangement joins TRBV20-1 to TRBJ2-1; maybe TRBD2 (6 bases). Trimming pared 6 bases from V and 4 bases from J, leaving 19 bases between. The CDR3 is made up of 15 amino acids. Looked up from germline, CDR1 is DFQATT and CDR2 is SNEGSKA (reference sequence). The CDR3 bases are TGCAGTGCCAGCTTAGGGGAGGTTCAATACAATGAGCAGTTCTTC. This sequence encodes CSASLGEVQYNEQFF.

This clonotype occurred many times. This sequence joins TRBV7-8 and TRBJ2-6, with D unresolved. The germline CDR1 and CDR2 sequences are SGHVS and FQNEAQ. V was clipped by 2 bases and J by 2 bases, with 22 bases between them. The CDR3 is 20 amino acids. CDR3 DNA: TGTGCCAGCAGCTTAAGCTGGCTTCTAGATTACTCTCCTGGGGCCAACGTCCTGACTTTC. Translated, it gives CASSLSWLLDYSPGANVLTF.

The chain couples TRBV7-2 to TRBJ1-2; D remains ambiguous. This CDR3 contains 14 residues. The ends were cut back, 2 bases at V and 4 bases at J, with 11 bases in the middle. In germline, CDR1 is SGHTA, CDR2 FQGNSA. The CDR3 sequence is CASSLRQPSYGYTF. The CDR3 region has the DNA TGTGCCAGCAGCTTACGTCAGCCTTCCTATGGCTACACCTTC.

The CDR3 reads CSVGQVVNTEAFF. CDR3 nucleotides: TGCAGCGTTGGGCAGGTGGTGAACACTGAAGCTTTCTTT. The chain is built from TRBV29-1 and TRBJ1-1; D ambiguous. Germline assignment: CDR1 SQVTM and CDR2 ANQGSEA. V shed 4 bases and J shed 0 bases, with 9 bases lying between them. The CDR3 is made up of 13 amino acids.

This clonotype was counted ten times or more. The chain couples TRBV20-1 to TRBJ2-3; D might be TRBD1 or TRBD2, each matching 7 bases. Trimming removed 6 bases from V and 3 bases from J, with 16 bases in between. The CDR3 totals 14 residues. CDR1 is DFQATT and CDR2 is SNEGSKA in the germline V gene (reference sequence). CDR3 in DNA: TGCAGTGCCAGGGAGGGGGCGAAGACAGATACGCAGTATTTT. As protein: CSAREGAKTDTQYF.

This rearrangement joins TRBV7-2 to TRBJ2-3, with D perhaps matching TRBD1 (6 bases). V lost 1 base and J 2 bases, leaving 10 bases between the germline ends. The germline gives CDR1 SGHTA, CDR2 FQGNSA. The CDR3 sequence is 15 residues long. CDR3: CASSLDRVNTDTQYF. CDR3 nucleotide sequence: TGTGCCAGCAGCTTAGACAGGGTAAACACAGATACGCAGTATTTT.

The chain has TRBV10-2 and TRBJ2-3; 8 positions match TRBD2. J gave up 5 bases and V 10 bases, and 2 bases lay outside the gene matches. In germline, CDR1 is WSHSY, CDR2 SAAADI. There are 11 residues in the CDR3. The CDR3 sequence is CATREGDTQYF. Written as DNA, the CDR3 is TGCGCCACCCGGGAGGGAGATACGCAGTATTTT.

A few counts support this clonotype. The V and J genes are TRBV29-1 and TRBJ2-7; D may correspond to TRBD1 or TRBD2 (6 bases each). The germline CDR1 and CDR2 sequences are SQVTM and ANQGSEA. V was clipped by 6 bases and J by 2 bases, with 14 bases between them. The CDR3 has 13 residues. As DNA, the CDR3 is TGCAGCGTGGCTGACAGGAGGGCCTACGAGCAGTACTTC. It encodes CSVADRRAYEQYF.

In its sample, this clonotype was seen once. V usage is TRBV2 and J usage is TRBJ2-7; TRBD2 matches 13 bases. The J segment lost 7 bases and the V segment lost 5 bases, leaving 5 bases of the junction unmatched. The CDR3 is 14 amino acids. CDR1 is SNHLY, CDR2 FYNNEI, per germline. This CDR3 reads CASSRTSGRREQYF. The CDR3 region has the DNA TGTGCCAGCAGTCGGACTAGCGGGAGACGGGAGCAGTACTTC.

This clonotype was observed a few times. The V call is TRBV10-3, the J call TRBJ2-1; TRBD1 matches 8 bases. The trim removed 7 bases at V and 7 bases at J, leaving 9 bases unmatched. The CDR3 is made up of 14 amino acids. Germline V gives CDR1 ENHRY, CDR2 SYGVKD. The CDR3, as DNA: TGTGCCATCAAGACAGGGGCCGGCATAAATGAGCAGTTCTTC. The encoded protein is CAIKTGAGINEQFF.

This chain links TRBV20-1 with TRBJ2-5; no clear D. V lost 6 bases, J lost 1 base, and 15 bases lay in between. CDR1 and CDR2 from the germline V gene are DFQATT and SNEGSKA (reference sequence). The CDR3 length is 14 residues. In DNA form, the CDR3 reads TGCAGTGCGCCTATACCTGGGCGCCAAGAGACCCAGTACTTC. This sequence encodes CSAPIPGRQETQYF.

This clonotype was seen a handful of times. V is TRBV20-1 and J is TRBJ2-1; the D gene is possibly TRBD2 (6 bases). The V gene lost 3 bases and the J gene lost 0 bases, with 9 bases spanning the gap. The germline gives CDR1 DFQATT, CDR2 SNEGSKA (reference sequence). The CDR3 consists of 14 residues. The CDR3 reads CSASIGSSYNEQFF. For the CDR3, the DNA is TGCAGTGCTAGCATCGGGAGCTCCTACAATGAGCAGTTCTTC.

This clonotype has only a few counts. The chain employs TRBV29-1 and TRBJ1-2; unclear D gene. The CDR3 extends over 16 amino acids. The germline V gene has CDR1 SQVTM and CDR2 ANQGSEA. Trimming pared 6 bases from V and 1 base from J, leaving 21 bases between. The CDR3 region has the DNA TGCAGCGTCGGATACTTCGTTGGGGAATATAACTATGGCTACACCTTC. This translates into CSVGYFVGEYNYGYTF.

This clonotype was counted between two and nine times. The rearrangement uses TRBV11-2 and TRBJ1-4, with D unclear. Between the trimmed V and J ends, which lost 2 bases and 7 bases, there was a span of 14 bases. This CDR3 is built from 15 residues. From germline, CDR1 is SGHAT and CDR2 FQNNGV. The CDR3 region is CASSLIFRRGEKLFF. For the CDR3, the DNA is TGTGCCAGCAGCTTAATTTTCCGAAGAGGTGAAAAACTGTTTTTT.

The V and J genes are TRBV29-1 and TRBJ2-2; maybe TRBD1 (6 bases). CDR3 length: 14 amino acids. Trimming pared 8 bases from V and 2 bases from J, leaving 15 bases between. Germline V gives CDR1 SQVTM, CDR2 ANQGSEA. CDR3 DNA sequence: TGCAGCACAACCGGACAGCAAAACACCGGGGAGCTGTTTTTT. Protein product: CSTTGQQNTGELFF.

The chain couples TRBV9 to TRBJ2-5; 8 bases align to TRBD2. In germline, CDR1 is SGDLS, CDR2 YYNGEE. The CDR3 is 15 amino acids. Trimming took 1 base from V and 4 from J; bases not matched to a gene: 6. The CDR3 DNA is TGTGCCAGCAGCGTATTAGGGGCGGGGGGAGAGACCCAGTACTTC. This codes for CASSVLGAGGETQYF.

This chain uses TRBV12-3 or TRBV12-4 with TRBJ1-3, with 7 bases matching TRBD1. CDR3 length: 15 residues. V was pared by 3 bases and J by 5 bases, with 7 bases of the junction left unmatched. CDR3 nucleotide sequence: TGTGCCAGCAGTTTCAGGGCAGGGGGACGAAACACCATATATTTT. Translated: CASSFRAGGRNTIYF.

This clonotype appeared a few times. A much larger clone differs by one base, so this may be a read error. The J gene is TRBJ2-2, the V gene TRBV10-3; D might be TRBD1 (6 bases). The V gene lost 0 bases and the J gene lost 0 bases, with 14 bases spanning the gap. CDR3 length: 18 amino acids. Germline CDR1 ENHRY, CDR2 SYGVKD. The CDR3 DNA reads as TGTGCCATCAGTGAGTCTGGGATAACAGGGACGAACACCGGGGAGCTGTTTTTT. Its protein is CAISESGITGTNTGELFF.

This clonotype came up a few times. The chain couples TRBV12-3 or TRBV12-4 to TRBJ2-3, with 9 bases that match TRBD1. The length of the CDR3 is 13 residues. The V segment lost 6 bases and the J segment 5 bases; nucleotides outside the gene matches: 3. The CDR3 loop is CASRGQGLDTQYF. The CDR3 coding sequence is TGTGCCAGCAGGGGACAGGGATTAGATACGCAGTATTTT.

This clonotype was counted once. This chain joins TRBV2 and TRBJ1-5, with D maybe TRBD1 (5 bases). CDR1 is SNHLY, CDR2 FYNNEI, per germline. The CDR3 totals 15 residues. V dropped 0 bases and J dropped 5 bases, with 11 bases sitting between them. Written as DNA, the CDR3 is TGTGCCAGCAGTGAAGCACAGGCGGGCCATCAGCCCCAGCATTTT. The encoded protein is CASSEAQAGHQPQHF.